This TCR beta chain derives from a study of neoadjuvant anti-PD-1 for oral cavity cancer. Study in general: Patients without progression received a fourth nivolumab dose around day 43, then surgical resection on days 50-56.

These oral cavity squamous cell carcinomas were HPV-negative and locally advanced. V trimming: 0 bases; J trimming: 9 bases; junction bases outside the gene matches: 5. CDR3 length: 15 amino acids. In germline, CDR1 is MNHNY, CDR2 SVGAGI (reference sequence). Survey sequencing of tumors mostly used about 4.8 ug DNA, two replicates. The assay was immunoSEQ multiplex PCR, and TCRdb's table has in-frame clones only and misses some. The table records 9,400 or so clones, approximately 62% of them present only once. The chain combines TRBV6-6 with TRBJ2-1, with TRBD2 identical over 10 bases. This TCR derives from a person aged 35-79 years with oral cavity squamous cell carcinoma. This specimen consisted of tumor tissue, obtained before nivolumab (anti-PD-1) treatment. CDR3 sequence (DNA): TGTGCCAGCAGTTACTCGGTGGCTAGCGGGGGTGAGCAGTTCTTC. Residues: CASSYSVASGGEQFF.